Below, one T cell receptor beta chain is given with its context. These data originate in a study of blood T cell repertoires in COVID-19. Study background: The study drew acute and convalescent COVID-19 samples from the United States, Italy and Spain. From T cells, B-cell-depleted T cells, or PBMCs came the material, which was cDNA or gDNA.

Followed longitudinally, the Seattle patients had been enrolled during active infection. V lost 1 base to trimming and J lost 8 bases, with 12 bases between them. In germline, CDR1 is SGHAT, CDR2 FQNNGV. The CDR3 consists of 14 residues. In the original workflow: It was from reference gene primer amplification that nucleated cell counts were estimated. Some clones are missing from TCRdb's copy, which holds only in-frame ones; the method was immunoSEQ multiplex PCR. V and J calls and clone size are as listed in that table; D and trimming were resolved from the DNA. The data show approximately 300,000 clones, 84% seen once.

This receptor was identified in an older person with COVID-19, enrolled during active disease. The sample comprised peripheral blood. This chain connects TRBV11-2 to TRBJ2-1; D might be TRBD1 (6 bases). The CDR3 nucleotides are TGTGCCAGCAGCTTAGGGGTTGGGGGCTATGAGCAGTTCTTC. Translating gives CASSLGVGGYEQFF.